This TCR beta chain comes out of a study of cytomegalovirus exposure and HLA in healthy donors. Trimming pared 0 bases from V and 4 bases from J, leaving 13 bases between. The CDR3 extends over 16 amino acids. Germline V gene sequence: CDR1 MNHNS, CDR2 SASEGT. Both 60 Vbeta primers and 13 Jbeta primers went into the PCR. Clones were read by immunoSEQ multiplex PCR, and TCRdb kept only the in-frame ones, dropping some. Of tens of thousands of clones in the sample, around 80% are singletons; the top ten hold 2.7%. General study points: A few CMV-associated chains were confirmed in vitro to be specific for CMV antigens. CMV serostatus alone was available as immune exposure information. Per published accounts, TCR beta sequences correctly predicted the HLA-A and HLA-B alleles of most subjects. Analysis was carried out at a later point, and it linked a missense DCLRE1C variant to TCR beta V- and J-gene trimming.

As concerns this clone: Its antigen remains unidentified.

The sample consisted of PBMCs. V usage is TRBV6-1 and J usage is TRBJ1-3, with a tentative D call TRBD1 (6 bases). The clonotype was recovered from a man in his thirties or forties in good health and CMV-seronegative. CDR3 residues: CASSEALTGSGNTIYF. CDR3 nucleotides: TGTGCCAGCAGTGAAGCGCTTACAGGGTCCGGAAACACCATATATTTT.